This TCR beta chain stems from a study of T-cell reconstitution after alpha-beta-depleted transplantation in children. As it was prepared, the TCRbeta library received unique molecular identifiers. MiXCR, run by TCRdb on the PCR reads, gives a single entry per CDR3 protein. This sample carries some 200,000 distinct CDR3 sequences, 5% to 7.5% of them seen once, and the ten largest clones take under 6%. In its sample, this clonotype was seen many times. As yet, its antigen is unknown. This CDR3 contains 15 residues. Per the germline V gene, CDR1 is SEHNR and CDR2 is FQNEAQ (reference sequence). The V end was cut by 0 bases, the J end by 5 bases, with 14 bases between. The study's findings and limits: From newly produced T cells came most of the T-cell counts and diversity one year after transplant.

The V and J genes are TRBV7-9 and TRBJ2-7; maybe TRBD1 (6 bases). The sample consisted of PBMCs, taken before TCRalphabeta/CD19-depleted stem cell transplant. The sequence was obtained from a girl under three years old with combined immunodeficiency, due to receive a stem cell transplant. CDR3 protein: CASSLAPGQWDEQYF. In nucleotides, the CDR3 is TGTGCCAGCAGCTTAGCCCCCGGACAGTGGGACGAGCAGTACTTC.